This entry features one T cell receptor beta chain sequence. The antigen remains undetermined. This record belongs to a study of PD-1 blockade in classical Hodgkin lymphoma. Across the whole study: Every 2 weeks, patients got 3 mg/kg intravenous nivolumab.

The repertoire was sequenced with immunoSEQ multiplex PCR; TCRdb's copy has only in-frame clones and lacks some. The sample yields about 19,000 clones, about 88% seen once. Documented time point: cycle 4 day 1 (C4D1), after more than 5 weeks of nivolumab. Each and every patient relapsed after autologous stem cell transplantation, and patients got differing brentuximab vedotin exposure. The study isolated CD8+ T cells from thawed PBMCs by magnetic negative selection. General study findings and limits: Complete responders showed a baseline diversity that resembled the diversity of newly diagnosed patients. Repertoire difference causes, possibly disease activity or prior therapy, remain undefined.

CDR1 SEHNR and CDR2 FQNEAQ come from the germline V gene (reference sequence). The CDR3 runs to 13 residues. V lost 1 base and J lost 8, with 9 bases in between. Sequencing used CD8+ T cells from blood, obtained before the fourth cycle of nivolumab. The V call is TRBV7-9, the J call TRBJ1-3; D unclear. This clonotype originated in a human donor with classical Hodgkin lymphoma. The CDR3 DNA reads TGTGCCAGCAGCTTAGGACCCGGGGACACCATATATTTT. Its protein product is CASSLGPGDTIYF.